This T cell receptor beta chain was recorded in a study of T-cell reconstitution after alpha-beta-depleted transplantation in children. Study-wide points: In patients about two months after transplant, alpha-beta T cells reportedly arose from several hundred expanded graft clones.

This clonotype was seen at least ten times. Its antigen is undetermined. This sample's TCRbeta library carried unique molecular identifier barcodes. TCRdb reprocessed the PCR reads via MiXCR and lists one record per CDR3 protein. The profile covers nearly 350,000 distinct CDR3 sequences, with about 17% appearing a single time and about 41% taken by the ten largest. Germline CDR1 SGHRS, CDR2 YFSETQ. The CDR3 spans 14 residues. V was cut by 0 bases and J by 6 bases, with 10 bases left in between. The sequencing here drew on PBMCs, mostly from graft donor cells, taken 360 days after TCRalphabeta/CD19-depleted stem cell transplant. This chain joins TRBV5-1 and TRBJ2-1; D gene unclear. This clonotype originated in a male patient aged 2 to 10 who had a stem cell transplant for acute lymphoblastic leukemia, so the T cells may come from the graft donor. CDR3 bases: TGCGCCAGCAGCTTGGCCGTAAGTTCCAATGAGCAGTTCTTC. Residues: CASSLAVSSNEQFF.